This TCR beta chain derives from a study of identical twins. General study findings and limits: Some out-of-frame alpha sequences were shared by twins, and these showed excess low generation probability. Modelling approaches yielded underestimates of out-of-frame TCR alpha sharing between monozygotic twins.

Through template switching, a universal primer site was introduced, and the cDNA contained unique molecular identifiers. TCRdb fed the 5' RACE reads into MiXCR, producing one record per CDR3 protein. Of 550,000 to 800,000 distinct CDR3 sequences in the sample, about 7.6% were seen once. On this clonotype itself: Its antigen remains unknown.

In germline, CDR1 is SGHAT, CDR2 FQDESV (reference sequence). The CDR3 length is 14 residues. Trimming took 5 bases from V and 3 from J, leaving 14 bases between them. The same data also went into a second study, on yellow fever vaccine responses in identical twins.

The gene calls are TRBV11-1 and TRBJ2-7; D is unresolved. The TCR originated in a woman aged 18-29 years in good health. The sample consisted of PBMCs. In DNA form, the CDR3 reads TGTGCCAGCAGCGCGTCTGTTGGGAACTACGAGCAGTACTTC. Its translation: CASSASVGNYEQYF.